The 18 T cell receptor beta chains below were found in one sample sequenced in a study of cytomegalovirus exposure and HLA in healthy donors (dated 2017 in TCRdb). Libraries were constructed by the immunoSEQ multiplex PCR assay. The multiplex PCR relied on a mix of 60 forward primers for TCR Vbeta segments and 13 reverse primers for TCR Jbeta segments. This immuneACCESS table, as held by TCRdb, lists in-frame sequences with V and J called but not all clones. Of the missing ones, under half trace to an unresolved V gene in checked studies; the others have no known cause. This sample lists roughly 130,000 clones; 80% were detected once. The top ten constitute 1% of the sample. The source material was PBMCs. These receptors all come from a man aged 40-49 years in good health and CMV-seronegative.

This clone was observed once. The DNA for the CDR3 is TGTGCCAGCAGCTCCGAGGGTTCCAATGAAAAACTGTTTTTT. Amino acid sequence: CASSSEGSNEKLFF. The chain links TRBV7-9 to TRBJ1-4; the D is unclear. Germline V gene sequence: CDR1 SEHNR, CDR2 FQNEAQ (reference sequence). V was trimmed by 4 bases and J by 5 bases, leaving 11 bases between them. This CDR3 has 14 amino acids.

The CDR3 spells CASSARGQGPYEQYF. The CDR3 DNA reads TGTGCCAGCAGCGCGCGAGGACAGGGGCCCTACGAGCAGTACTTC. V and J are TRBV7-8 and TRBJ2-7, with 9 nucleotides matching TRBD1. The CDR3 is 15 residues long. The V and J ends lost 5 bases and 2 bases, in that order; junction bases with no gene match: 7. The germline CDR1 and CDR2 sequences are SGHVS and FQNEAQ.

The chain's CDR3 is CASSFERPGELFF. In DNA, the CDR3 is TGTGCCAGCAGCTTTGAGCGACCCGGGGAGCTGTTTTTT. The gene calls are TRBV7-9 and TRBJ2-2; no clear D. V was clipped by 3 bases and J by 6 bases, with 8 bases between them. The CDR3 has 13 residues. The germline CDR1 and CDR2 sequences are SEHNR and FQNEAQ (reference sequence).

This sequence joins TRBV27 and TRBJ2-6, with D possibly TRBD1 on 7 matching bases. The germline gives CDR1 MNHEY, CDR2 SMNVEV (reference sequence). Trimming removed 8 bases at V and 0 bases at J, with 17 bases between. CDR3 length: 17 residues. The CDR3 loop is CASARGVGGSGANVLTF. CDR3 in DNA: TGTGCCAGCGCCAGGGGGGTTGGAGGCTCTGGGGCCAACGTCCTGACTTTC.

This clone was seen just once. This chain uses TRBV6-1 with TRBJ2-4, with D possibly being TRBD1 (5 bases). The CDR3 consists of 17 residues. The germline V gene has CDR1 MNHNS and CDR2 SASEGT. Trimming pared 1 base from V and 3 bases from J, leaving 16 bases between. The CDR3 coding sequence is TGTGCCAGCAGTGAAGAGGGGTCAGGATGGTACAAAAACATTCAGTACTTC. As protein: CASSEEGSGWYKNIQYF.

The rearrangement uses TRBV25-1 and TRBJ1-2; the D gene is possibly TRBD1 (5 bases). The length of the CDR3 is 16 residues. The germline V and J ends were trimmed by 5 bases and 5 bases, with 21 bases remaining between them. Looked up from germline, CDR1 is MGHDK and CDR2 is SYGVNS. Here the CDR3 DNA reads TGTGCCAGCAGTTATAGGGAATCCCAGGGTCGGTATGGCTACACCTTC. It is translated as CASSYRESQGRYGYTF.

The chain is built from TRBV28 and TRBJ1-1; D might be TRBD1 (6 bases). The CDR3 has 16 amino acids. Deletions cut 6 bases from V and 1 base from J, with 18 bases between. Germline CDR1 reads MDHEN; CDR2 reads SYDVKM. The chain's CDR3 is CASRGKVGAGNTEAFF. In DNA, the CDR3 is TGTGCCAGCAGGGGTAAAGTGGGGGCCGGGAACACTGAAGCTTTCTTT.

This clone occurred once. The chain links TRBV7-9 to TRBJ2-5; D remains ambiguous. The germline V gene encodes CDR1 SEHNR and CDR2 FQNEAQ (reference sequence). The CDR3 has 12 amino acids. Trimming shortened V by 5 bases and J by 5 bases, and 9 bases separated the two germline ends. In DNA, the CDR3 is TGTGCCAGCAGCCCCCTCGGTGAGACCCAGTACTTC. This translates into CASSPLGETQYF.

CDR3 DNA: TGCAGCGTTGATGCGGGGACGGGCACTGAAGCTTTCTTT. It is translated as CSVDAGTGTEAFF. The V gene is TRBV29-1, the J gene TRBJ1-1; maybe TRBD1 (5 bases). The ends were cut back, 3 bases at V and 4 bases at J, with 12 bases in the middle. The germline V gene encodes CDR1 SQVTM and CDR2 ANQGSEA. The CDR3 covers 13 residues. The full variable domain, in which reference TRBV29-1 and TRBJ1-1 provide the parts outside the CDR3, is SAVISQKPSRDICQRGTSLTIQCQVDSQVTMMFWYRQQPGQSLTLIATANQGSEATYESGFVIDKFPISRPNLTFSTLTVSNMSPEDSSIYLCSVDAGTGTEAFFGQGTRLTVV.

CDR3 in DNA: TGTGCCAGCACTAGGCGCGGCAGCTTAAACTATGGCTACACCTTC. Protein product: CASTRRGSLNYGYTF. The genes are TRBV28 and TRBJ1-2, with D hard to call. This CDR3 is 15 amino acids long. Germline V CDR1 and CDR2: MDHEN, SYDVKM. Deletions cut 7 bases from V and 2 bases from J, with 17 bases between.

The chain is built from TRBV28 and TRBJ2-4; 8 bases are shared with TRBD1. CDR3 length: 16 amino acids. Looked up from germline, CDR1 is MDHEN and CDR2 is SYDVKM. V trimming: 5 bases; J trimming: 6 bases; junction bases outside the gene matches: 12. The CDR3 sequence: CASSPITGGGRNIQYF. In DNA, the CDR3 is TGTGCCAGCAGTCCCATTACAGGGGGTGGCAGAAACATTCAGTACTTC.

CDR3 region: CAWSVSGSRETQYF. CDR3 coding DNA: TGTGCCTGGAGTGTTTCTGGGTCTAGGGAGACCCAGTACTTC. This rearrangement joins TRBV30 to TRBJ2-5; no clear D gene. V was clipped by 0 bases and J by 5 bases, with 13 bases between them. In germline, CDR1 is GTSNPN, CDR2 SVGIG (reference sequence). The CDR3 consists of 14 residues. Using reference TRBV30 and TRBJ2-5 for the parts outside the CDR3, the full variable domain is SQTIHQWPATLVQPVGSPLSLECTVEGTSNPNLYWYRQAAGRGLQLLFYSVGIGQISSEVPQNLSASRPQDRQFILSSKKLLLSDSGFYLCAWSVSGSRETQYFGPGTRLLVL.

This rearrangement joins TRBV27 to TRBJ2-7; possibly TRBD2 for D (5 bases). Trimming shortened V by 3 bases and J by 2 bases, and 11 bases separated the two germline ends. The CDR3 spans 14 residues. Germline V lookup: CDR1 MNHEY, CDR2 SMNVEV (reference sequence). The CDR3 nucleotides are TGTGCCAGCAGTTTTTCGGGGTCCCCCTACGAGCAGTACTTC. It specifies CASSFSGSPYEQYF.

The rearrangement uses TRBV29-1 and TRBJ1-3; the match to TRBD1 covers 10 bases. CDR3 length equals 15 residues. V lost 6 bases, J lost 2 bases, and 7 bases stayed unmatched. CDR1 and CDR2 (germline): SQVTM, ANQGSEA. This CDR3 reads CSVTDRGRTGNTIYF. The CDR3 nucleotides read TGCAGCGTCACAGACAGGGGGCGAACTGGAAACACCATATATTTT.

This CDR3 is CASSLASGYNEQFF. In DNA form, the CDR3 reads TGTGCCAGCAGCTTAGCTAGCGGATACAATGAGCAGTTCTTC. V usage is TRBV7-9 and J usage is TRBJ2-1, with D perhaps matching TRBD2 (6 bases). V lost 0 bases and J 4 bases, leaving 7 bases between the germline ends. The CDR3 extends over 14 amino acids. Germline values: CDR1 SEHNR, CDR2 FQNEAQ (reference sequence).

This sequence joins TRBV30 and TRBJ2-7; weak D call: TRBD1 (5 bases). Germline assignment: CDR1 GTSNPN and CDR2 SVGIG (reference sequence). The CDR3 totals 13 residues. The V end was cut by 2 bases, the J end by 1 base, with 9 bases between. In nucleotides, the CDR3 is TGTGCCTGGAGTCTAGGACAATCCTACGAGCAGTACTTC. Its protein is CAWSLGQSYEQYF.

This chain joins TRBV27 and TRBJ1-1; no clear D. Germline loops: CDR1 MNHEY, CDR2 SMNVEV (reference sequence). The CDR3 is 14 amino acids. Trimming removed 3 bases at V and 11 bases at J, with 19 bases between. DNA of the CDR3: TGTGCCAGCAGTTTCGGTCGTTCGGTTCCTGCGGCTTTCTTT. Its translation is CASSFGRSVPAAFF.

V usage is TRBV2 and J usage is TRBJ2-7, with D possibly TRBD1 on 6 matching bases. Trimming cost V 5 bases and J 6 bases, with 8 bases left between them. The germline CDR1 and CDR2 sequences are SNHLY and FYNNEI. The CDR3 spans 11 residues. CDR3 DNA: TGTGCCAGCAGTACAGGGTTCGAGCAGTACTTC. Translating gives CASSTGFEQYF.